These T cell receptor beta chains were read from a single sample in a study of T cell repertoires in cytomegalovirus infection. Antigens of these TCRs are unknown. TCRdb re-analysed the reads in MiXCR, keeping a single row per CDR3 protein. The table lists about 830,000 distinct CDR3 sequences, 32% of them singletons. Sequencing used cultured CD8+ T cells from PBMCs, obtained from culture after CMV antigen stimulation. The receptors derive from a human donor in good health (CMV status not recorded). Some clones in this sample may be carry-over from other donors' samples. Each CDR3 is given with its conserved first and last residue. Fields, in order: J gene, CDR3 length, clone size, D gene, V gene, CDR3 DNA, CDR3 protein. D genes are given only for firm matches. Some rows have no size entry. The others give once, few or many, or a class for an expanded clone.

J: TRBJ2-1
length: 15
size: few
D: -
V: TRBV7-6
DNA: TGTGCCAGCAGCTCCGGACTCACAGGCTACAATGAGCAGTTCTTC
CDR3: CASSSGLTGYNEQFF

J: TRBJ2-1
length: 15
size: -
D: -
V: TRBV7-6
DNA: TGTGCCAGCAGCCCTGACGGGACCTCCTACAATGAGCAGTTCTTC
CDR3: CASSPDGTSYNEQFF

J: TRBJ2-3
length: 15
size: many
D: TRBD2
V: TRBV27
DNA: TGTGCCAGCAGCTCGGGGGGGGGGAGCACAGATACGCAGTATTTT
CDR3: CASSSGGGSTDTQYF

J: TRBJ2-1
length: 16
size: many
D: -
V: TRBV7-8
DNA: TGTGCCAGCAGCTTATTCAGGAGGGGGGGCGTTGATGAGCAGTTCTTC
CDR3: CASSLFRRGGVDEQFF

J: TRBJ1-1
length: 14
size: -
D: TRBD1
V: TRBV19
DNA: TGTGCCAGTAGTATGACAGGGGGCTTTACTGAAGCTTTCTTT
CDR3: CASSMTGGFTEAFF

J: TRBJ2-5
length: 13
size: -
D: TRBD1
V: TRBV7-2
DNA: TGTGTCAGTAGCCTCCAGGGGGTGGAGACCCAGTACTTC
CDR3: CVSSLQGVETQYF

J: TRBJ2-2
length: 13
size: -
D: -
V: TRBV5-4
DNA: TGTGCCAGCAACCCAGGGGTCACCGGGGAGCTGTTTTTT
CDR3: CASNPGVTGELFF

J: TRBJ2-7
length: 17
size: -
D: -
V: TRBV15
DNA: TGTGCCACCAGCCCCCCTTTAGGGCAGGCGGCATATCACGAGCAGTACTTC
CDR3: CATSPPLGQAAYHEQYF

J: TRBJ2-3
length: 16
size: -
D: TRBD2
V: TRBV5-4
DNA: TGTGCCAGCAGCCCGCTAGCGGGGACACGCACAGATACGCAGTATTTT
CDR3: CASSPLAGTRTDTQYF

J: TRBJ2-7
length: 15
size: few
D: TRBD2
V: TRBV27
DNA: TGTGCCAGCAGTCCGCTCACGGGGGGGCCGGGCGAGCAGTACTTC
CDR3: CASSPLTGGPGEQYF

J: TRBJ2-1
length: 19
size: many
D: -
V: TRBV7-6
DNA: TGTGCCAGCAGCCGAGTCACAGGGTCCACTAATAGCTCCTACAATGAGCAGTTCTTC
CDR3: CASSRVTGSTNSSYNEQFF

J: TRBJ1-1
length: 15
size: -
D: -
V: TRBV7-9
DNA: TGTGCCAGCAGCGCCTGGACTGACATGAACACTGAAGCTTTCTTT
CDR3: CASSAWTDMNTEAFF

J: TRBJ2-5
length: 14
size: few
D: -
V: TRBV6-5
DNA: TGTGCCAGCAGCACCGGGACCGATCGTGAGACCCAGTACTTC
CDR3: CASSTGTDRETQYF